Listed below are T cell receptor beta chains from one sample, sequenced in a study of T cell changes during pregnancy in multiple sclerosis. Assay: immunoSEQ multiplex PCR; the TCRdb copy retains only in-frame clones and omits some. The sample yields tens of thousands of clones, approximately 90% seen once. The input for sequencing was peripheral blood, taken in the first trimester of pregnancy. The receptors were gathered from a female donor with multiple sclerosis, enrolled in a pregnancy study. Both conserved end residues are part of each CDR3. The order of the fields is clone size, J gene, D gene, V gene, CDR3 DNA, CDR3 protein. A D gene is named only where the DNA matches it firmly. Size is stated for part of the rows, as once, few or many counts, or as a class when the clone is expanded.

few TRBJ2-1 . TRBV9 TGTGCCAGCAGCGTAGGGTCTGACAGGATGTACAATGAGCAGTTCTTC CASSVGSDRMYNEQFF
. TRBJ2-3 . TRBV5-4 TGTGCCAGCAGCTTGGATGGCGGGGCGACAGATACGCAGTATTTT CASSLDGGATDTQYF
once TRBJ2-5 TRBD2 TRBV7-9 TGTGCCAGCAGCCGGCGGGAGCTGGAGACCCAGTACTTC CASSRRELETQYF
. TRBJ2-2 TRBD1 TRBV15 TGTGCCACCAGCACAGACATCCGCCGCGACAGGGCGACGAACACCGGGGAGCTGTTTTTT CATSTDIRRDRATNTGELFF
. TRBJ2-5 TRBD1 TRBV19 TGTGCCAGTAGTATAAACAGGGGGGAGACCCAGTACTTC CASSINRGETQYF
. TRBJ1-2 . TRBV27 TGTGCCAGCAGGGCTTTCCGGAGCCTTACTAACTATGGCTACACCTTC CASRAFRSLTNYGYTF
. TRBJ2-7 TRBD2 TRBV7-9 TGTGCCAGCAGCCCCCGCGCCGGGGGGTCCTACGAGCAGTACTTC CASSPRAGGSYEQYF
. TRBJ2-2 TRBD2 TRBV19 TGTGCCAGTAGCGCCGAAGCCGGGACTAGCGGGAGAGGGGAGCTGTTTTTT CASSAEAGTSGRGELFF
. TRBJ2-5 TRBD1 TRBV5-5 TGTGCCAGCAGCTTACTACAGGGGAGCGTAGAGACCCAGTACTTC CASSLLQGSVETQYF
once TRBJ1-5 . TRBV21-1 TGTGCCAGCAGCATACCCCCGGGACTCAACCTTTTAGCCATCAGCAATCAGCCCCAGCATTTT CASSIPPGLNLLAISNQPQHF
. TRBJ2-7 TRBD1 TRBV9 TGTGCCAGCAGCGTAGCGGGACAGGGCTACGAGCAGTACTTC CASSVAGQGYEQYF
. TRBJ2-2 . TRBV21-1 TGTGCCAGCAGCAAATGGGGCAGGACGTACACCGGGGAGCTGTTTTTT CASSKWGRTYTGELFF
. TRBJ2-5 . TRBV7-7 TGTGCCAGCAGCTTAGCGGGGCTCCAAGAGACCCAGTACTTC CASSLAGLQETQYF
. TRBJ2-5 TRBD2 TRBV14 TGTGCCAGCAGCCAAGAGCATCGACTAGCGGGAGAAGAGACCCAGTACTTC CASSQEHRLAGEETQYF
. TRBJ1-1 TRBD1 TRBV9 TGTGCCAGCAGTGCATTTGACAGGGGGCAGGCGAGTACTGAAGCTTTCTTT CASSAFDRGQASTEAFF
. TRBJ2-4 TRBD2 TRBV27 TGTGCCAGCAGTTTAATGGCGGGAGGTGAAAACATTCAGTACTTC CASSLMAGGENIQYF
. TRBJ2-7 . TRBV7-8 TGTGCCAGCAGCTTAGCGCGGAGTCGCGACGAGCAGTACTTC CASSLARSRDEQYF
. TRBJ1-4 . TRBV27 TGTGCCAGCAGTTTGGCATACCGCGAAAAACTGTTTTTT CASSLAYREKLFF
. TRBJ1-1 . TRBV29-1 TGCAGCGTTGGACAGATGAACACTGAAGCTTTCTTT CSVGQMNTEAFF
. TRBJ1-2 TRBD1 TRBV25-1 TGTGCCAGCAGTGCCTCCGGGACAGGGATCTATGGCTACACCTTC CASSASGTGIYGYTF
once TRBJ2-5 TRBD2 TRBV6-4 TGTGCCAGCAGTGATAGGGCGGGAGCGGGGGAGACCCAGTACTTC CASSDRAGAGETQYF
. TRBJ2-3 . TRBV19 TGTGCCAGTAGTATAAGAGGACAGATCACAGATACGCAGTATTTT CASSIRGQITDTQYF
. TRBJ1-1 . TRBV4-3 TGCGCCAGCAGCCAAGATCGGGTGGGCACTGAAGCTTTCTTT CASSQDRVGTEAFF
. TRBJ2-7 . TRBV5-1 TGCGCCAGCTCCTTGGGGCTCCGAATTGAGGACGAGCAGTACTTC CASSLGLRIEDEQYF
few TRBJ2-6 . TRBV6-1 TGTGCCAGCAGTGAACAGTTTTCTGGGGCCAACGTCCTGACTTTC CASSEQFSGANVLTF
. TRBJ2-3 . TRBV4-1 TGCGCCAGCAGCCAAGATAATCAGAAAGATACGCAGTATTTT CASSQDNQKDTQYF
. TRBJ2-1 TRBD1 TRBV7-9 TGTGCCAGCGACCCGGACAGGAACTACAATGAGCAGTTCTTC CASDPDRNYNEQFF
. TRBJ2-3 TRBD2 TRBV4-1 TGCGCCATCTCCCCCCAGCGGGGGCCCACAGATACGCAGTATTTT CAISPQRGPTDTQYF
. TRBJ1-1 TRBD1 TRBV28 TGTGCCAGCAGGTCGACAGGGCTCGTCGCTGAAGCTTTCTTT CASRSTGLVAEAFF
. TRBJ2-5 TRBD1 TRBV10-3 TGTGCCATCAGTGTCGGGACAGGGGGGGAGACCCAGTACTTC CAISVGTGGETQYF
. TRBJ1-4 . TRBV9 TGTGCCAGCAGCGCCGGAAGGAGGGCCACTAATGAAAAACTGTTTTTT CASSAGRRATNEKLFF
. TRBJ2-1 TRBD1 TRBV15 TGTGCCACCAGCCTGGGACAGGACAATGAGCAGTTCTTC CATSLGQDNEQFF
few TRBJ2-2 . TRBV30 TGTGCCCGGGCGAACACCGGGGAGCTGTTTTTT CARANTGELFF
. TRBJ2-1 TRBD1 TRBV19 TGTGCCAGTAGTACCGTGGGACAGGGGGACAATGAGCAGTTCTTC CASSTVGQGDNEQFF
. TRBJ1-3 . TRBV5-1 TGCGCCAGTTCGACAGCCGCTCCAGGCTCTGGAAACACCATATATTTT CASSTAAPGSGNTIYF
. TRBJ1-1 TRBD1 TRBV27 TGTGCCAGCAGTCCTCGGACAGGAGGAAGTTGGACTGAAGCTTTCTTT CASSPRTGGSWTEAFF
. TRBJ2-5 TRBD2 TRBV6-1 TGTGCCAGCAGTGATGTGACTAGCGGGTTCAAGACCCAGTACTTC CASSDVTSGFKTQYF
. TRBJ1-2 . TRBV27 TGTGCCAGCAGTTCGAATGGAGCTAACTATGGCTACACCTTC CASSSNGANYGYTF
. TRBJ1-2 TRBD1 TRBV5-1 TGCGCCAGCAGCTTGGTTGTGACAGGGTTCGATGGCTACACCTTC CASSLVVTGFDGYTF
. TRBJ2-5 TRBD2 TRBV7-2 TGTGCCAGCAGCTTGGATATCTACGGGACTACGGACGGGGCCCAGTACTTC CASSLDIYGTTDGAQYF
. TRBJ2-2 TRBD1 TRBV7-6 TGTGCCAGCAGCCCGCGACAGGGGCGGACCGGGGAGCTGTTTTTT CASSPRQGRTGELFF
. TRBJ2-3 . TRBV5-1 TGCGCCAGCAGCTTGCAACCTAGCGAGCCTCGGGCAGATACGCAGTATTTT CASSLQPSEPRADTQYF
. TRBJ1-1 TRBD1 TRBV11-2 TGTGCCAGCAGAAAGACAGGGGGCCTTGAGAACACTGAAGCTTTCTTT CASRKTGGLENTEAFF
. TRBJ2-5 TRBD1 TRBV9 TGTGCCAGCAGCGTTGGGCAGGGGGTAGAGACCCAGTACTTC CASSVGQGVETQYF
. TRBJ1-1 . TRBV30 TGTGCCTGGAGTGTAGCCGGGATGAGCACTGAAGCTTTCTTT CAWSVAGMSTEAFF